A selection of T cell receptor beta chains follows, all from one sample in a study of T cell responses to AZD1222 COVID-19 vaccine. Sequencing used immunoSEQ multiplex PCR; TCRdb keeps in-frame clones, though not all of them. The sample yields 180,000 or so clones, just over 90% seen once. Sequenced here: peripheral blood, sampled 28 days after the second AZD1222 dose. The receptors here all came from an adult who received the AZD1222 COVID-19 vaccine. The CDR3 runs from the conserved cysteine through the conserved F or W. A D gene is named only where the DNA matches it firmly. Size is omitted from some rows. Given values are once, few, many or a class for expanded clones.

size: -; V: TRBV10-3; D: -; J: TRBJ2-7; CDR3: CAISPRPDAPYEQYF; DNA: TGTGCCATCAGCCCTCGGCCCGACGCACCCTACGAGCAGTACTTC
size: -; V: TRBV5-4; D: -; J: TRBJ1-1; CDR3: CASSLGENTEAFF; DNA: TGTGCCAGCAGCTTGGGGGAGAACACTGAAGCTTTCTTT
size: -; V: TRBV7-8; D: -; J: TRBJ2-3; CDR3: CASSFWTHTDTQYF; DNA: TGTGCCAGCAGCTTTTGGACTCACACAGATACGCAGTATTTT
size: -; V: TRBV7-2; D: TRBD1; J: TRBJ1-1; CDR3: CASSRDRATAFF; DNA: TGTGCCAGCAGCCGTGACAGGGCCACAGCTTTCTTT
size: -; V: TRBV11-2; D: TRBD2; J: TRBJ2-3; CDR3: CASSLVGGRAADTQYF; DNA: TGTGCCAGCAGCTTAGTTGGCGGGAGGGCGGCAGATACGCAGTATTTT
size: -; V: TRBV21-1; D: -; J: TRBJ1-2; CDR3: CASSKSKALSHGYTF; DNA: TGTGCCAGCAGCAAATCGAAGGCACTCTCCCATGGCTACACCTTC
size: once; V: TRBV28; D: TRBD1; J: TRBJ2-3; CDR3: CASSSTGDTQYF; DNA: TGTGCCAGCAGTTCGACAGGGGATACGCAGTATTTT
size: -; V: TRBV9; D: -; J: TRBJ2-2; CDR3: CASSDQALNTGELFF; DNA: TGTGCCAGCAGCGATCAGGCACTGAACACCGGGGAGCTGTTTTTT
size: -; V: TRBV2; D: -; J: TRBJ1-3; CDR3: CASRSSGNTIYF; DNA: TGTGCCAGCAGAAGCTCTGGAAACACCATATATTTT
size: -; V: TRBV7-2; D: -; J: TRBJ1-4; CDR3: CASSLNSNEKLFF; DNA: TGTGCCAGCAGCTTAAACAGCAACGAAAAACTGTTTTTT
size: once; V: TRBV7-9; D: -; J: TRBJ1-2; CDR3: CASSLNREIYYGYTF; DNA: TGTGCCAGCAGCTTAAATAGGGAGATCTACTATGGCTACACCTTC